The 3 T cell receptor beta chains listed next were all sequenced from one sample in a study of cytomegalovirus exposure and HLA in healthy donors. PCR primers comprised 60 Vbeta and 13 Jbeta primers. Using immunoSEQ multiplex PCR, the repertoire was profiled, and TCRdb retains in-frame clones only, with some absent. The sample includes about 120,000 clones, 7% to 9.5% of them seen just once. The sequenced sample consisted of PBMCs. Receptors originate from a woman in her 40s in good health and CMV-seropositive.

This clone was recorded a few times. The identical CDR3 is also encoded by other nucleotide sequences in the sample. The chain uses TRBV5-1 and TRBJ1-2; D is unclear. This CDR3 region has 12 residues. Germline-derived CDR1 and CDR2 are SGHRS and YFSETQ. Trimming cost V 0 bases and J 4 bases, with 4 bases left between them. In DNA form, the CDR3 reads TGCGCCAGCAGCTTGGACAGCTATGGCTACACCTTC. Its protein is CASSLDSYGYTF.

The chain couples TRBV6-1 to TRBJ2-3; tentative D call: TRBD2 (7 bases). V lost 3 bases to trimming and J lost 0 bases, with 16 bases between them. CDR1 and CDR2 (germline): MNHNS, SASEGT. CDR3 length: 17 amino acids. The CDR3 region has the DNA TGTGCCAGCAGTGACTTGGGGGGGCCCGAGAGCACAGATACGCAGTATTTT. Protein sequence: CASSDLGGPESTDTQYF.

With regard to this clone: At one end the junction does not follow the germline gene, possibly because of a read error. Other DNA sequences in this specimen translate into the identical CDR3. The CDR3 loop is CATSRGWEQVNYGYTF. The CDR3 DNA sequence: TGCGCCACCAGCAGGGGGTGGGAGCAAGTTAACTATGGCTACACCTTC. The chain couples TRBV15 to TRBJ1-2; 7 bases are shared with TRBD1. The germline V gene has CDR1 LNHNV and CDR2 YYDKDF (reference sequence). The CDR3 has 16 residues.